A selection of T cell receptor beta chains follows, all from one sample in a study of cytomegalovirus exposure and HLA in healthy donors. Generated by immunoSEQ multiplex PCR, the TCRdb table keeps only in-frame clones and is missing some. The sample includes more than 65,000 clones, more than 85% of them seen just once. The sample taken for sequencing was PBMCs. The receptor set was obtained from a young man in good health and CMV-seronegative. Both conserved end residues are part of each CDR3. The order of the fields is J gene, CDR3 length, V gene, CDR3 protein.

>TRBJ2-1|15|TRBV5-1
CASSWGAGGGNEQFF
>TRBJ2-1|18|TRBV4-1
CASSQDQVRTGLYNEQFF
>TRBJ2-7|14|TRBV18
CASSPGGQGYEQYF
>TRBJ1-5|12|TRBV19
CASRGRGRPQHF
>TRBJ2-1|15|TRBV27
CASSPWTVYYNEQFF
>TRBJ1-2|14|TRBV19
CASSMGQVIYGYTF
>TRBJ2-1|13|TRBV11-2
CASSVGQVREQFF
>TRBJ2-6|17|TRBV7-3
CASSHGTGITGANVLTF
>TRBJ1-2|15|TRBV4-1
CASSLLTGGNYGYTF
>TRBJ2-6|13|TRBV7-2
CASSFSGANVLTF
>TRBJ2-7|13|TRBV6-1
CASRGGGFYEQYF
>TRBJ1-5|15|TRBV19
CASSIGTASNQPQHF
>TRBJ1-5|17|TRBV5-6
CASSLLGGWQKNQPQHF
>TRBJ2-7|17|TRBV7-2
CASSRIGTSGRSGEQYF
>TRBJ2-5|15|TRBV5-1
CASSPGTAFQETQYF
>TRBJ2-7|15|TRBV5-1
CASSPEGLLPYEQYF
>TRBJ2-2|13|TRBV14
CASSLLITGELFF
>TRBJ2-3|18|TRBV6-1
CASSALAGGPSGTDTQYF
>TRBJ1-2|13|TRBV7-3
CASSSGQGYGYTF
>TRBJ1-2|13|TRBV18
CASSQSGKNGYTF
>TRBJ1-2|16|TRBV5-1
CASSLEATIRGYGYTF
>TRBJ1-3|17|TRBV9
CASSVGALGGHGNTIYF
>TRBJ1-2|19|TRBV27
CASSLIAGGQGAGGYGYTF